This entry lists 26 T cell receptor beta chains sequenced from one sample in a study of human T cells and chemical hapten exposure. Stated time point: patch test 1, 2 weeks after DPC sensitization. Treatment here: therapeutic diphenylcyclopropenone sensitization with weekly scalp DPC. TCRdb passed the RACE reads through MiXCR, listing each CDR3 protein once. The table shows around 120,000 distinct CDR3 sequences, with roughly an eighth occurring only once. Sequencing used whole blood, obtained in connection with sensitization to the hapten diphenylcyclopropenone (DPC). The source is a man aged 18 to 29 with alopecia areata. Some clones in this sample may be carry-over from other donors' samples.

This chain joins TRBV12-3 or TRBV12-4 and TRBJ2-3; 7 nucleotides align to TRBD2. The V and J ends lost 7 bases and 6 bases, in that order; junction bases with no gene match: 4. CDR3 length: 12 amino acids. The CDR3 reads CASTGGGDTQYF. In DNA, the CDR3 is TGTGCCAGCACGGGCGGGGGTGATACGCAGTATTTT.

The table lists this clonotype with a few counts. Sequence at one end of the junction differs from germline and may be a read error. The chain couples TRBV4-3 to TRBJ1-6, with D unclear. CDR3 length: 17 residues. Germline loops: CDR1 LGHNA, CDR2 YSLEER. CDR3 residues: CASSQVTGSSYNSPLPF. In nucleotides, the CDR3 is TGCGCCAGCAGCCAAGTTACGGGTAGCTCCTATAATTCACCCCTCCCCTTT.

This clonotype came up a few times. J is TRBJ1-6 and V is TRBV7-9, with unresolved D. Germline V gene sequence: CDR1 SEHNR, CDR2 FQNEAQ (reference sequence). The CDR3 has 15 amino acids. V lost 0 bases to trimming and J lost 7 bases, with 10 bases between them. The CDR3 nucleotides read TGTGCCAGCAGCTTAGCCGGGAACCCGAATTCACCCCTCCACTTT. Translating gives CASSLAGNPNSPLHF.

The rearrangement uses TRBV4-1 and TRBJ2-1, with TRBD1 matching 10 bases. J gave up 7 bases and V 3 bases, and 9 bases lay outside the gene matches. From germline, CDR1 is MGHRA and CDR2 YSYEKL. The CDR3 contains 16 residues. CDR3 amino acids: CASSHLPGQGWNEQFF. CDR3 sequence (DNA): TGCGCCAGCAGCCACCTACCGGGACAGGGGTGGAATGAGCAGTTCTTC.

The chain couples TRBV11-2 to TRBJ1-2; D unresolved. The CDR3 is 15 amino acids. CDR1 is SGHAT, CDR2 FQNNGV, per germline. The germline V and J ends were trimmed by 4 bases and 4 bases, with 16 bases remaining between them. CDR3 DNA sequence: TGTGCCAGCAGCTCAAGTATGGACGTCTTCTATGGCTACACCTTC. This codes for CASSSSMDVFYGYTF.

This clonotype was seen only a few times. This chain joins TRBV9 and TRBJ1-1, with unresolved D. Trimming pared 3 bases from V and 3 bases from J, leaving 9 bases between. CDR3 length: 13 amino acids. CDR1 and CDR2 (germline): SGDLS, YYNGEE. CDR3 residues: CASSATPYTEAFF. The CDR3, as DNA: TGTGCCAGCAGCGCAACTCCATACACTGAAGCTTTCTTT.

As concerns this clonotype: Germline is not matched at one junction end, which may reflect a read error. This chain uses TRBV29-1 with TRBJ1-1; maybe TRBD1 (6 bases). Looked up from germline, CDR1 is SQVTM and CDR2 is ANQGSEA. The CDR3 is 13 amino acids. The CDR3 reads CSLDMGAGTEAFF. DNA of the CDR3: TGCAGCCTTGATATGGGGGCTGGCACTGAAGCTTTCTTT.

This clonotype was seen only a few times. The CDR3 DNA sequence: TGCAGTGCTGGGACAGGGCGGAACTATGGCTACACCTTC. Its protein product is CSAGTGRNYGYTF. The chain joins TRBV20-1 to TRBJ1-2; 9 bases fit TRBD1. The V gene's germline CDR1 is DFQATT and CDR2 SNEGSKA (reference sequence). The CDR3 is 13 amino acids. With V trimmed by 5 bases and J by 2 bases, 3 bases remained unmatched.

The CDR3 bases are TGCGCCAGCAGCCAAGGACCCGGCAGGGGGCCAGCAGATACGCAGTATTTT. Residues: CASSQGPGRGPADTQYF. The chain couples TRBV4-1 to TRBJ2-3; 8 bases line up with TRBD1. CDR3 length: 17 amino acids. Germline values: CDR1 MGHRA, CDR2 YSYEKL. Unmatched junction bases numbered 10, after V lost 1 base and J lost 4 bases.

This clonotype was counted many times. The chain is built from TRBV7-2 and TRBJ1-2; D remains ambiguous. Deletions cut 0 bases from V and 2 bases from J, with 7 bases between. Germline CDR1 SGHTA, CDR2 FQGNSA. This CDR3 has 14 amino acids. The DNA for the CDR3 is TGTGCCAGCAGCTTAGCGCTGGGGAACTATGGCTACACCTTC. Amino acid sequence: CASSLALGNYGYTF.

This clonotype has only a few counts. The chain couples TRBV20-1 to TRBJ1-1; 7 nucleotides match TRBD1. Germline CDR1 is DFQATT and CDR2 is SNEGSKA (reference sequence). This CDR3 spans 14 amino acids. V lost 5 bases and J lost 4; bases outside the gene matches: 10. CDR3 bases: TGCAGTGCTGCGTATACAGGGGAGAGCACTGAAGCTTTCTTT. Translation: CSAAYTGESTEAFF.

This clonotype was detected ten times or more. The chain carries TRBV18 and TRBJ2-3, with 12 bases matching TRBD1. The V gene end was trimmed by 6 bases and the J gene end by 5 bases; junction bases not matched to a gene: 9. Per germline, CDR1 KGHSH and CDR2 LQKENI. This CDR3 contains 16 residues. Written as DNA, the CDR3 is TGTGCCAGCTCCTCTCCGGGACAGGGGGCTGGAGATACGCAGTATTTT. Encoded protein: CASSSPGQGAGDTQYF. The entire variable domain, with the rest obtained from reference TRBV18 and TRBJ2-3, is as follows: NAGVMQNPRHLVRRRGQEARLRCSPMKGHSHVYWYRQLPEEGLKFMVYLQKENIIDESGMPKERFSAEFPKEGPSILRIQQVVRGDSAAYFCASSSPGQGAGDTQYFGPGTRLTVL.

This clonotype has just a few counts. The chain joins TRBV27 to TRBJ1-5, with D possibly TRBD1 on 5 matching bases. Trimming stripped 2 bases from V and 0 bases from J, with 8 bases between. The germline CDR1 and CDR2 sequences are MNHEY and SMNVEV (reference sequence). This CDR3 is 15 amino acids long. CDR3 bases: TGTGCCAGCAGTTTAGGGGGGAGTAGCAATCAGCCCCAGCATTTT. This codes for CASSLGGSSNQPQHF.

The chain joins TRBV19 to TRBJ2-1, with a weak D call TRBD1 (6 bases). CDR1 and CDR2 (germline): LNHDA, SQIVND (reference sequence). The V gene lost 7 bases and the J gene lost 11 bases, with 24 bases spanning the gap. The CDR3 is 15 amino acids. CDR3 region: CASIGPGATPIKQFF. CDR3 bases: TGTGCCAGTATTGGACCAGGGGCTACTCCCATAAAGCAGTTCTTC. The full variable domain, rest sourced from reference TRBV19 and TRBJ2-1, is DGGITQSPKYLFRKEGQNVTLSCEQNLNHDAMYWYRQDPGQGLRLIYYSQIVNDFQKGDIAEGYSVSREKKESFPLTVTSAQKNPTAFYLCASIGPGATPIKQFFGPGTRLTVL.

In this sample, this clonotype turned up a few times. This chain connects TRBV9 to TRBJ2-1; D ambiguous. The V end was cut by 4 bases, the J end by 0 bases, with 11 bases between. In germline, CDR1 is SGDLS, CDR2 YYNGEE. The CDR3 loop spans 15 amino acids. CDR3 amino acids: CASSPRATSYNEQFF. DNA for the CDR3: TGTGCCAGCAGCCCGAGAGCCACCTCCTACAATGAGCAGTTCTTC.

V and J are TRBV19 and TRBJ1-5, with TRBD1 as a possible D gene (5 bases). Germline CDR1 is LNHDA and CDR2 is SQIVND (reference sequence). Between the trimmed V and J ends, which lost 4 bases and 6 bases, there was a span of 13 bases. This CDR3 contains 14 residues. Here the CDR3 reads CASSTPVQVQPQHF. Written as DNA, the CDR3 is TGTGCCAGTAGTACCCCGGTACAGGTTCAGCCCCAGCATTTT.

The chain has TRBV6-6 and TRBJ2-3; D is unresolved. This CDR3 is 12 amino acids long. Germline V lookup: CDR1 MNHNY, CDR2 SVGAGI (reference sequence). Trimming took 2 bases from V and 13 from J, leaving 13 bases between them. As DNA, the CDR3 is TGTGCCAGCAGTTACGTGTCCGGAAAGGAGTATTTT. Encoded protein: CASSYVSGKEYF.

DNA for the CDR3: TGTGCCAGCAGGGACATCAACGATCCCTACGAGCAGTACTTC. This sequence encodes CASRDINDPYEQYF. The V and J genes are TRBV7-9 and TRBJ2-7; D is perhaps TRBD1 (5 bases). Trimming pared 6 bases from V and 2 bases from J, leaving 14 bases between. The germline V gene has CDR1 SEHNR and CDR2 FQNEAQ (reference sequence). This CDR3 is 14 amino acids long.

Here the CDR3 DNA reads TGTGCCAGCAGTTACGGACCTTCCTACGAGCAGTACGTC. Amino acid sequence: CASSYGPSYEQYV. The genes are TRBV6-5 and TRBJ2-7; D is ambiguous. The CDR3 loop spans 13 amino acids. CDR1 and CDR2 (germline): MNHEY, SVGAGI. The V end was cut by 2 bases, the J end by 1 base, with 6 bases between.

This clonotype was counted only a few times. V gene TRBV12-3 or TRBV12-4 combines with J gene TRBJ2-3, with D possibly being TRBD1 (6 bases). V lost 5 bases and J lost 4, with 16 bases in between. This CDR3 region has 15 residues. CDR3 sequence (DNA): TGTGCCAGCAGTCAAACAGGGTCCCGGGCAGATACGCAGTATTTT. Amino acid sequence: CASSQTGSRADTQYF.

Of note for this clonotype: A junction boundary mismatches the germline segment, possibly from a read error. The rearrangement uses TRBV29-1 and TRBJ1-2; D is perhaps TRBD1 (6 bases). The CDR3 spans 17 residues. The germline CDR1 and CDR2 sequences are SQVTM and ANQGSEA. The chain's CDR3 is CSVRGLAGTLPNFGYTF. DNA of the CDR3: TGCAGCGTTCGGGGATTGGCCGGGACACTACCTAACTTTGGCTACACCTTC. The full variable domain, rest sourced from reference TRBV29-1 and TRBJ1-2, is SAVISQKPSRDICQRGTSLTIQCQVDSQVTMMFWYRQQPGQSLTLIATANQGSEATYESGFVIDKFPISRPNLTFSTLTVSNMSPEDSSIYLCSVRGLAGTLPNFGYTFGSGTRLTVV.

In its sample, this clonotype was seen a few times. V usage is TRBV29-1 and J usage is TRBJ2-3; D not certain. From germline, CDR1 is SQVTM and CDR2 ANQGSEA. Trimming took off 7 bases at V and 0 bases at J, with 5 bases between the two ends. The CDR3 extends over 11 amino acids. The chain's CDR3 is CSAYSTDTQYF. The CDR3 nucleotides are TGCAGCGCCTACAGCACAGATACGCAGTATTTT.

This clonotype was found a few times. V and J are TRBV9 and TRBJ1-6; D uncertain. CDR3 size: 12 residues. Deletions cut 0 bases from V and 9 bases from J, with 4 bases between. CDR1 and CDR2 (germline): SGDLS, YYNGEE. The CDR3 spells CASSVGGSPLHF. CDR3 nucleotide sequence: TGTGCCAGCAGCGTAGGGGGTTCACCCCTCCACTTT.

This clonotype was found a few times. The genes are TRBV27 and TRBJ1-1, with a possible D match to TRBD1 (5 bases). The ends were cut back, 6 bases at V and 1 base at J, with 18 bases in the middle. Per germline, CDR1 MNHEY and CDR2 SMNVEV (reference sequence). CDR3 length equals 16 residues. The CDR3 region has the DNA TGTGCCAGCAGCCCCCCCGCAGGGATAGCGAACACTGAAGCTTTCTTT. This translates into CASSPPAGIANTEAFF.

This clonotype has just a few counts. The chain links TRBV29-1 to TRBJ2-1; no clear D. The CDR3 contains 12 residues. V was clipped by 3 bases and J by 7 bases, with 10 bases between them. In germline, CDR1 is SQVTM, CDR2 ANQGSEA. CDR3 sequence: CSVDAARNEQFF. The DNA of the CDR3 is TGCAGCGTTGATGCAGCGAGGAATGAGCAGTTCTTC.

The rearrangement uses TRBV20-1 and TRBJ2-3; D is uncertain. From germline, CDR1 is DFQATT and CDR2 SNEGSKA (reference sequence). The CDR3 consists of 14 residues. Trimming pared 6 bases from V and 4 bases from J, leaving 17 bases between. The CDR3 nucleotides are TGCAGTGCAAGGCCTTTACGGGCCCCAGATACGCAGTATTTT. This gives the protein CSARPLRAPDTQYF.